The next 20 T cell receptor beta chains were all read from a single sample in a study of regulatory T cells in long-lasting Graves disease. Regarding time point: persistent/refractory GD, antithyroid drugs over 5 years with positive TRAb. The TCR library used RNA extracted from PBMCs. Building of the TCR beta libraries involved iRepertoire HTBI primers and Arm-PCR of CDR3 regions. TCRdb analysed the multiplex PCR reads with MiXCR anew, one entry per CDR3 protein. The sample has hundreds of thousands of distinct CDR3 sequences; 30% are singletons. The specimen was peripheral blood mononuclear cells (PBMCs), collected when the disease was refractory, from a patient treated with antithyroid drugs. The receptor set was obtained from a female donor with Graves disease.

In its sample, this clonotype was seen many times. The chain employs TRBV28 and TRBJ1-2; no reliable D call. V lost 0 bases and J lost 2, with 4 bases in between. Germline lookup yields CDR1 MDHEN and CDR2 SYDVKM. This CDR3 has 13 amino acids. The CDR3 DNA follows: TGTGCCAGCAGTTTATGGGACAACTATGGCTACACCTTC. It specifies CASSLWDNYGYTF.

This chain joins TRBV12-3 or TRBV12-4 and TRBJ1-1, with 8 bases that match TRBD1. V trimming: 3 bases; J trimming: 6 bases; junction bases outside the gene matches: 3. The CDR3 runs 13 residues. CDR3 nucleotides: TGTGCCAGCAGTTTCACGACAGGGGCTGAAGCTTTCTTT. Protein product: CASSFTTGAEAFF.

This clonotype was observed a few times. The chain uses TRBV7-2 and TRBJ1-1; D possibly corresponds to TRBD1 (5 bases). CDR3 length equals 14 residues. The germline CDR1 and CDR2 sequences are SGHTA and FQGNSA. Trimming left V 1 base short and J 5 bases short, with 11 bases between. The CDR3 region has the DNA TGTACCAGCAGCTTAGAAGAGGGGAGGACTGAAGCTTTCTTT. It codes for CTSSLEEGRTEAFF.

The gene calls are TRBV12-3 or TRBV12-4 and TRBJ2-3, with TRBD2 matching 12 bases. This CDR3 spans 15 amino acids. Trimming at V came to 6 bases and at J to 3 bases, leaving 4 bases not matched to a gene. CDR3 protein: CASRTSGRKTDTQYF. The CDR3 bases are TGTGCCAGCAGAACTAGCGGGAGGAAGACAGATACGCAGTATTTT.

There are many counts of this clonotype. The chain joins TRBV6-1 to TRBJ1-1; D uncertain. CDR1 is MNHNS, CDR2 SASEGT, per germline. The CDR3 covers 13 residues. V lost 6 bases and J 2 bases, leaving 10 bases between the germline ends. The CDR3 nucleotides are TGTGCCAGCAGACAGTCGGTTAACACTGAAGCTTTCTTT. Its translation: CASRQSVNTEAFF.

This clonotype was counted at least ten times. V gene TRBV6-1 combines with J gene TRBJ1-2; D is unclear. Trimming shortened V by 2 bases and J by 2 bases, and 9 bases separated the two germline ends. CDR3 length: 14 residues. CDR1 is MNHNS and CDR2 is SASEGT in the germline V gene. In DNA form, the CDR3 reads TGTGCCAGCAGTGAAAGTGGGAGGAACTATGGCTACACCTTC. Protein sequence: CASSESGRNYGYTF.

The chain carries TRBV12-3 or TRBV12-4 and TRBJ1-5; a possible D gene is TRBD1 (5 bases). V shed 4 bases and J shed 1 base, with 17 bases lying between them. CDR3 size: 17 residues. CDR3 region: CASSSKFPGISNQPQHF. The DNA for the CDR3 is TGTGCCAGCAGTTCGAAGTTTCCAGGGATAAGCAATCAGCCCCAGCATTTT.

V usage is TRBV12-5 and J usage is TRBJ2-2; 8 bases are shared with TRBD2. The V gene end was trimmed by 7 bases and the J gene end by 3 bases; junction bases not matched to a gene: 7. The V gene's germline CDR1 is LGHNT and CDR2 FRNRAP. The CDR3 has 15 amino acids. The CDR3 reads CASAPGLGDTGELFF. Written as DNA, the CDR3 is TGTGCTAGTGCCCCGGGACTAGGGGACACCGGGGAGCTGTTTTTT.

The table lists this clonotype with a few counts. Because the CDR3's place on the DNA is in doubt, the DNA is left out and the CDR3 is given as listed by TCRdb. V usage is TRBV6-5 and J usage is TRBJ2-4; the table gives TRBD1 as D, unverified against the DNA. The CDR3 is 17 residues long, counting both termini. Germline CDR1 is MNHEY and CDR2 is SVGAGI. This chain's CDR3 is CASSSSTAQLAKNIQYF.

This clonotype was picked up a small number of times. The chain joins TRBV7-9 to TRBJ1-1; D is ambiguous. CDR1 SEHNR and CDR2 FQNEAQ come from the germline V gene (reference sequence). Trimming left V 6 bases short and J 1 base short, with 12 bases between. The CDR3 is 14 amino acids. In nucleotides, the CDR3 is TGTGCCAGCAGTTCCCGACTAACGAACACTGAAGCTTTCTTT. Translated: CASSSRLTNTEAFF.

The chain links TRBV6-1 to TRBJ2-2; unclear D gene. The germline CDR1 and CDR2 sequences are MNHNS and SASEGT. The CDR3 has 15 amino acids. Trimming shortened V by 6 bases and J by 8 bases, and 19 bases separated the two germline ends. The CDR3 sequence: CASSLYTSARGELFF. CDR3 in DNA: TGTGCCAGCAGCCTTTACACGAGTGCGAGGGGGGAGCTGTTTTTT.

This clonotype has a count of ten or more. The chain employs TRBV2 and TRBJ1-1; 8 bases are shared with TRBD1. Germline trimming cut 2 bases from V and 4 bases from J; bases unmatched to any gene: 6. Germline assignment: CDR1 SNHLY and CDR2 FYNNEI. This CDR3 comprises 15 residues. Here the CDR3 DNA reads TGTGCCAGCAGTGAACAGGGGGCAAAGATCACTGAAGCTTTCTTT. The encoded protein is CASSEQGAKITEAFF.

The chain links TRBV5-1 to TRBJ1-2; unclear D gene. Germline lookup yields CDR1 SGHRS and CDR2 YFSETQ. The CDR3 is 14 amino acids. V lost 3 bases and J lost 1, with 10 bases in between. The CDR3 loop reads CASSWKNSNYGYTF. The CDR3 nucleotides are TGCGCCAGCAGCTGGAAAAACAGTAACTATGGCTACACCTTC.

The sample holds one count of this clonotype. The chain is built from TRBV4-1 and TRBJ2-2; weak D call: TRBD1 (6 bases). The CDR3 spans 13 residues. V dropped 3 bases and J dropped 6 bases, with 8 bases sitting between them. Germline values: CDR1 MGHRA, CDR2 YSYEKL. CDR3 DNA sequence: TGCGCCAGCAGCCAGTACAGGGCCGGGGAGCTGTTTTTT. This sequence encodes CASSQYRAGELFF.

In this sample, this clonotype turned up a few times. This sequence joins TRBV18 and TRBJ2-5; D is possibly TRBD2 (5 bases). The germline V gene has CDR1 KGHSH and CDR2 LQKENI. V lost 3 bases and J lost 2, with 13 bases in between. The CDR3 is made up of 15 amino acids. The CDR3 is CASSPWNGEQETQYF. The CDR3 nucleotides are TGTGCCAGCTCACCCTGGAACGGGGAACAAGAGACCCAGTACTTC.

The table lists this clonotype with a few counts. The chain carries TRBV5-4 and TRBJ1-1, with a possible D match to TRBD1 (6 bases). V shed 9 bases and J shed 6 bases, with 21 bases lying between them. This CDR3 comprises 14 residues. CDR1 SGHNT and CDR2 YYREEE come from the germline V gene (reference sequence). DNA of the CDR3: TGTGCCATCCACGGGGGGCCGGGTATCTCTGAAGCTTTCTTT. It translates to CAIHGGPGISEAFF. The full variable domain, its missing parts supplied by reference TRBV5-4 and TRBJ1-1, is ETGVTQSPTHLIKTRGQQVTLRCSSQSGHNTVSWYQQALGQGPQFIFQYYREEENGRGNFPPRFSGLQFPNYSSELNVNALELDDSALYLCAIHGGPGISEAFFGQGTRLTVV.

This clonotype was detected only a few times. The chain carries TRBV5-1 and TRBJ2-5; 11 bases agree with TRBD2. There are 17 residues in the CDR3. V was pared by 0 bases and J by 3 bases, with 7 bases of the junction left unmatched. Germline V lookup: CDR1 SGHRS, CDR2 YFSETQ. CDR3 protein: CASSLGDGLAGKETQYF. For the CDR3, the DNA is TGCGCCAGCAGCTTGGGAGACGGACTAGCGGGCAAAGAGACCCAGTACTTC.

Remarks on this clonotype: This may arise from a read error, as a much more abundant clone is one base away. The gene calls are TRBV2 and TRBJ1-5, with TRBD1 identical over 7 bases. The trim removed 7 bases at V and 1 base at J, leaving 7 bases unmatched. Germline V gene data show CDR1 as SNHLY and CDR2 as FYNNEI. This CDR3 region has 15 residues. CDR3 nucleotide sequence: TGTGCCAGCACCCTGGACAGGCGGAGCAATCAGCCCCAGCATTTT. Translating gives CASTLDRRSNQPQHF.

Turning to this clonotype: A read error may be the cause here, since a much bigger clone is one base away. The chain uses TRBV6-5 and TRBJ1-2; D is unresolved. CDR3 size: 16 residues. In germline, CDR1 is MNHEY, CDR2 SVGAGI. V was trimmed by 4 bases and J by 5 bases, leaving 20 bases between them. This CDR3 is CASSLLDQRARYGYTF. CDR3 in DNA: TGTGCCAGCAGTTTACTCGATCAGAGGGCCCGGTATGGCTACACCTTC.

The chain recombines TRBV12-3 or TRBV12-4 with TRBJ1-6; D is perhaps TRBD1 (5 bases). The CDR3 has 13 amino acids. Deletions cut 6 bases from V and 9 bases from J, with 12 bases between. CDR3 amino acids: CASSVNGGSPLHF. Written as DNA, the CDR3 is TGTGCCAGCAGCGTCAACGGGGGTTCACCCCTCCACTTT.